The clone carrying this T cell receptor beta chain was recorded a few times. This record comes from a study of OX40 agonist ivuxolimab in advanced cancers. The wider study: Given to patients was ivuxolimab, an agonistic anti-OX40 (CD134) antibody.

The data were produced by immunoSEQ multiplex PCR, yet TCRdb's version contains in-frame clones alone and is incomplete. The sample lists more than 50,000 clones; roughly 89% were seen once. Germline V gives CDR1 MNHEY, CDR2 SMNVEV (reference sequence). CDR3 length equals 13 residues. V shed 2 bases and J shed 6 bases, with 8 bases lying between them. The chain combines TRBV27 with TRBJ2-1; the D is unclear. This clonotype originated in an adult with an advanced solid tumor such as melanoma, head and neck, liver or kidney cancer. The input for sequencing was CD4+ or CD8+ T cells sorted from blood, taken in a trial of the OX40 agonist ivuxolimab. The CDR3 loop reads CASSLNSRNEQFF. The CDR3, as DNA: TGTGCCAGCAGTTTAAATTCCCGCAATGAGCAGTTCTTC.